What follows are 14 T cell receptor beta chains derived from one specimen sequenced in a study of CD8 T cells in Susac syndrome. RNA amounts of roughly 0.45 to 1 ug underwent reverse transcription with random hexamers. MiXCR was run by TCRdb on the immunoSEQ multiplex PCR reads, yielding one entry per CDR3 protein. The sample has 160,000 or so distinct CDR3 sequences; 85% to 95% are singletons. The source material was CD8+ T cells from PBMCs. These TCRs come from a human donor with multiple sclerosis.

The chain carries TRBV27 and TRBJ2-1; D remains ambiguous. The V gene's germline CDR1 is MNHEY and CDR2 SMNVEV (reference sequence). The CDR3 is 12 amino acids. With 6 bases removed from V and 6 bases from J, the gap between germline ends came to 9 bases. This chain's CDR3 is CASSLKGNEQFF. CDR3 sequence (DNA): TGTGCCAGCAGCCTAAAGGGCAATGAGCAGTTCTTC.

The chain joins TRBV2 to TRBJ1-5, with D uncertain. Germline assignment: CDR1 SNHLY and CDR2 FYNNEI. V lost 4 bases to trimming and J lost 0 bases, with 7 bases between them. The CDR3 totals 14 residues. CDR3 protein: CASSGPYSNQPQHF. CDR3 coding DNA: TGTGCCAGCAGTGGTCCTTATAGCAATCAGCCCCAGCATTTT.

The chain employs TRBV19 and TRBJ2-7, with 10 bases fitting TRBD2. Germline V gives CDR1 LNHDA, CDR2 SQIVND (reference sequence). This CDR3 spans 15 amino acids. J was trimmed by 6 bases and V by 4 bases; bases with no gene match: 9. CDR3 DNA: TGTGCCAGTAGTAAGGATAGCGGGAGGTGGGTCGAGCAGTACTTC. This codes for CASSKDSGRWVEQYF.

The CDR3 bases are TGCAGTGCTAGAGTTGCTAGCGGGAGAAACAATGAGCAGTTCTTC. Translation: CSARVASGRNNEQFF. The chain has TRBV20-1 and TRBJ2-1; TRBD2 matches at 10 bases. Germline assignment: CDR1 DFQATT and CDR2 SNEGSKA (reference sequence). This CDR3 has 15 residues. After removal of 1 base from V and 5 bases from J, the junction contained 5 bases not matched to a gene.

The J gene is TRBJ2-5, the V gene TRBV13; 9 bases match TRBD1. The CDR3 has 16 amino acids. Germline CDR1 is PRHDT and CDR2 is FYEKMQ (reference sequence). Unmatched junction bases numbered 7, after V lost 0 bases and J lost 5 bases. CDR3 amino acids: CASSLGIQGAEETQYF. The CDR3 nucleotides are TGTGCCAGCAGCTTAGGGATACAGGGGGCGGAGGAGACCCAGTACTTC.

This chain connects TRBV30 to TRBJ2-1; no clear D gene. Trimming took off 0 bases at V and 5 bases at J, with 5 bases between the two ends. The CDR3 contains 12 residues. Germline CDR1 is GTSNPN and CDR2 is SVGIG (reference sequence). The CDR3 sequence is CAWSVVDNEQFF. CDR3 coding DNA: TGTGCCTGGAGTGTTGTAGACAATGAGCAGTTCTTC.

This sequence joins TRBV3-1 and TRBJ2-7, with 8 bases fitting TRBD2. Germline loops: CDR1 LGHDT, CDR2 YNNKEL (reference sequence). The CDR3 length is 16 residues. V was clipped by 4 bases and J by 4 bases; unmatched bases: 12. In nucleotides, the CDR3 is TGTGCCAGCAGCCTAGGGATCAGCGGGAGTTTATACGAGCAGTACTTC. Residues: CASSLGISGSLYEQYF.

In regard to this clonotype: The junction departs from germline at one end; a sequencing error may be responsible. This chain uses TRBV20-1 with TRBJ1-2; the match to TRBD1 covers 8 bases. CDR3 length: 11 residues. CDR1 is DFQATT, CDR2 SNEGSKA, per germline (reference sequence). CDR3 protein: CQSQGADGYTF. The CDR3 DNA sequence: TGTCAGTCCCAGGGGGCGGATGGCTACACCTTC.

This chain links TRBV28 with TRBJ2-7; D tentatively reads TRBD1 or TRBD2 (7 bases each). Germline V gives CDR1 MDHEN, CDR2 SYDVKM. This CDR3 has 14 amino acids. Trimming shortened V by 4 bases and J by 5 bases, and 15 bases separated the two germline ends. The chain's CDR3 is CASSYYRGGNEQYF. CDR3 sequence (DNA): TGTGCCAGCAGTTACTACAGGGGAGGGAACGAGCAGTACTTC.

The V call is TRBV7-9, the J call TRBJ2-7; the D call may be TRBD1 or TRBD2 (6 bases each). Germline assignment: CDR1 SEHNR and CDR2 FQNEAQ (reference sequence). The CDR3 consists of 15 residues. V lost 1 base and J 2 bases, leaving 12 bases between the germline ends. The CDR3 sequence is CASSLGPGGPYEQYF. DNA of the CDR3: TGTGCCAGCAGCTTAGGTCCCGGGGGCCCCTACGAGCAGTACTTC.

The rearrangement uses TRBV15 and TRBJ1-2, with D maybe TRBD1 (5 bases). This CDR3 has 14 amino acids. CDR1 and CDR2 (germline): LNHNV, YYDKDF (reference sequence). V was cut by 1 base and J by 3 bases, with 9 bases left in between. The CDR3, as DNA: TGTGCCACCAGCAGAGGCCAGGGAGACTATGGCTACACCTTC. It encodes CATSRGQGDYGYTF.

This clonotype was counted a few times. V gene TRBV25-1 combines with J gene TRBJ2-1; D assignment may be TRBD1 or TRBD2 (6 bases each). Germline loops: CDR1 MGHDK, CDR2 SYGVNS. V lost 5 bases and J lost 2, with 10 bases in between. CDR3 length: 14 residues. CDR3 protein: CASSFGGPYNEQFF. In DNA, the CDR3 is TGTGCCAGCAGTTTCGGGGGCCCCTACAATGAGCAGTTCTTC.

The CDR3 is CASSLQGVMNTEAFF. The CDR3 DNA reads as TGTGCCAGCAGTTTGCAGGGGGTTATGAACACTGAAGCTTTCTTT. This chain connects TRBV28 to TRBJ1-1; 7 nucleotides agree with TRBD1. The V gene's germline CDR1 is MDHEN and CDR2 SYDVKM. V dropped 3 bases and J dropped 0; count of bases not matched to a gene: 4. The CDR3 spans 15 residues.

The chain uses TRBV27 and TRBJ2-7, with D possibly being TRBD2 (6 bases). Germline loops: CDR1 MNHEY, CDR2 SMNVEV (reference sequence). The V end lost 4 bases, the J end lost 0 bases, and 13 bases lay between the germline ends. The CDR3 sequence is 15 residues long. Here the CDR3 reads CASSYRLAYSYEQYF. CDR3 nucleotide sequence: TGTGCCAGCAGTTATCGCCTAGCGTACTCCTACGAGCAGTACTTC.